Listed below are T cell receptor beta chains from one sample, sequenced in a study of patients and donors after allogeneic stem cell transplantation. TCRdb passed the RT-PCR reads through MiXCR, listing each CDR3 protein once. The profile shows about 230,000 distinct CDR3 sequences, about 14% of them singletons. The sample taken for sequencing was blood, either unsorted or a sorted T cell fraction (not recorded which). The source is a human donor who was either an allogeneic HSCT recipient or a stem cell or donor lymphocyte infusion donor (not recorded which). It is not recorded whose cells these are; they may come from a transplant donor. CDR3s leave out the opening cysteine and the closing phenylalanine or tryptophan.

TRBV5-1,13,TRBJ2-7,ASSSSNGIGYEQY
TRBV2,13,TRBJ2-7,ASSPTSGSSYEQY
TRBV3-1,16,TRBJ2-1,ASSRTLAGGRSYNEQF
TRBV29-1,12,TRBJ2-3,STPDGMGRDTQY
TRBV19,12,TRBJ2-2,ASSVRMVSGELF
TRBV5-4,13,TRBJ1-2,ASSSSFSEGDGYT
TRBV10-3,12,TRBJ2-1,AISEGSRGDEQF
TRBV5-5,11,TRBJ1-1,ASSLDRRDRAF
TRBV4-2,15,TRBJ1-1,ASSPRVRGLMNTEAF
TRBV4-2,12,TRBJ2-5,ASSQWWDPETQY
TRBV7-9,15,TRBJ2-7,ASSLSPPELSSYEQY
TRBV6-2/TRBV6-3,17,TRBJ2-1,ASSYSKAGAVSSYNEQF
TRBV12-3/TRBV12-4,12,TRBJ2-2,ASTLPQVPGELF
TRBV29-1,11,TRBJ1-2,SVPREANYGYT
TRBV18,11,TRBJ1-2,ASSPPLQYGYT
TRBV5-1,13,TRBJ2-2,ASSSQAGNTGELF
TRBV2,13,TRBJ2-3,ASSGTGQITDTQY
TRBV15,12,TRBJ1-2,ATSSGTGFYGYT
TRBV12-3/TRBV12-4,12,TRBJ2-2,ASSLQDSTGELF
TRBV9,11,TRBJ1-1,ASSVKSNTEAF